The rows below give T cell receptor beta chains drawn from one sample of a study of blood T cells in healthy people across ages. TCRdb itself ran the 5' RACE reads through MiXCR, one entry per CDR3 protein. The sample lists approximately 690,000 distinct CDR3 sequences, 35% to 50% occurring once. Sequencing was performed on blood. The receptors stem from a man at least 80 years old in good health. CDR3s include the opening cysteine and the closing phenylalanine or tryptophan. The order of the fields is CDR3 length, clone size, V gene, J gene, D gene, CDR3 DNA, CDR3 protein. The D gene is left open where the match is weak. Rows may omit the clone size; those that give it use once, few, many or a size class.

>16|few|TRBV7-2|TRBJ2-3|NA
TGTGCCAGCAGCTTAGACGGCCCCCCCAGCCCAGATACGCAGTATTTT
CASSLDGPPSPDTQYF
>15|many|TRBV15|TRBJ2-5|NA
TGTGCCACCAGCAGAGATCAAGTGGGTGGGGAGACCCAGTACTTC
CATSRDQVGGETQYF
>11|few|TRBV3-1|TRBJ1-1|NA
TGTGCCAGCAGCGGGCAGGGCGAAGCTTTCTTT
CASSGQGEAFF
>15|NA|TRBV4-3|TRBJ2-7|NA
TGCGCCAGCAGCCAAGCTAGAACCGGATTCTACGAGCAGTACTTC
CASSQARTGFYEQYF
>12|many|TRBV6-6|TRBJ2-7|NA
TGTGCCAGCAGCTGGTCCCCTTCCGAGCAGTACTTC
CASSWSPSEQYF
>14|NA|TRBV5-1|TRBJ2-5|TRBD2
TGCGCCAGCAGCTTGGTAGCGGGGGGGCAGACCCAGTACTTC
CASSLVAGGQTQYF
>11|few|TRBV29-1|TRBJ1-1|NA
TGCAGCGTTGGACGCTACACTGAAGCTTTCTTT
CSVGRYTEAFF
>13|NA|TRBV5-1|TRBJ2-1|TRBD2
TGCGCCAGCAGCCGCAGCGGGGAAGCGACCCAGTTCTTC
CASSRSGEATQFF
>16|NA|TRBV7-9|TRBJ2-2|NA
TGTGCCAGCAGCTTAATTGGGATGCTACACACCGGGGAGCTGTTTTTT
CASSLIGMLHTGELFF
>16|NA|TRBV3-1|TRBJ2-7|NA
TGTGCCAGCAGCCCCGGGGTGCCGGGTCAAACCTACGAGCAGTACTTC
CASSPGVPGQTYEQYF
>18|NA|TRBV4-1|TRBJ2-5|TRBD2
TGCGCCAGCAGCCAAGTGTCTAGCGGGAACAAAGGGAGAGAGACCCAGTACTTC
CASSQVSSGNKGRETQYF
>14|many|TRBV7-6|TRBJ2-7|NA
TGTGCCAGCAGCCCCGTCGAAGGGCCCTACGAGCAGTACTTC
CASSPVEGPYEQYF
>14|NA|TRBV10-3|TRBJ2-2|NA
TGTGCCATCAGTGACAGGGGGAACACCGGGGAGCTGTTTTTT
CAISDRGNTGELFF
>13|NA|TRBV3-1|TRBJ2-1|NA
TGTGCCAGCAGCCAAGATGTAAAAGATGAGCAGTTCTTC
CASSQDVKDEQFF
>15|many|TRBV6-2/TRBV6-3|TRBJ2-5|NA
TGTGCCAGCAACCCGGGATCATCAGTCCAAGAGACCCAGTACTTC
CASNPGSSVQETQYF
>16|few|TRBV6-2/TRBV6-3|TRBJ1-5|NA
TGTGCCAGCACCCCACGAGGCAGGGGTTTCTATCAGCCCCAGCATTTT
CASTPRGRGFYQPQHF
>15|NA|TRBV28|TRBJ2-7|NA
TGTGCCAGCAGTTTACCGAGGCCGGCCCCCTACGAGCAGTACTTC
CASSLPRPAPYEQYF
>15|NA|TRBV10-3|TRBJ1-2|NA
TGTGCCATCAGTGTCGGAGGCACCAATAACTATGGCTACACCTTC
CAISVGGTNNYGYTF
>14|NA|TRBV12-3/TRBV12-4|TRBJ2-7|TRBD2
TGTGCCAGCCATGGGCTAGCGGGCAACAAGGAGCAGTACTTC
CASHGLAGNKEQYF
>15|few|TRBV11-2|TRBJ1-4|TRBD1
TGTGCCAGCAGCTTAGAATCAGGGGGGGGTGAAAAACTGTTTTTT
CASSLESGGGEKLFF
>15|many|TRBV9|TRBJ2-2|NA
TGTGCCAGCAGCCTCCGACAGGGAGGAACCGGGGAGCTGTTTTTT
CASSLRQGGTGELFF
>15|few|TRBV6-5|TRBJ1-1|NA
TGTGCCAGCAGTAACCTCAGGGGACTCGGCACTGAAGCTTTCTTT
CASSNLRGLGTEAFF
>14|few|TRBV12-3/TRBV12-4|TRBJ2-3|NA
TGTGCCAGCAGTGCTACAGGGTCCACAGATACGCAGTATTTT
CASSATGSTDTQYF
>15|few|TRBV5-1|TRBJ2-7|TRBD1
TGCGCCAGCAGCTGGGGACAGGGTAAGGCCTACGAGCAGTACTTC
CASSWGQGKAYEQYF
>16|NA|TRBV23-1|TRBJ2-3|TRBD1
TGCGCCAGCAGTCACTCCGGGACAGGGCGCACAGATACGCAGTATTTT
CASSHSGTGRTDTQYF
>15|once|TRBV7-9|TRBJ2-7|NA
TGTGCCAGCAGCGGCCGGGACCATCCTCAAGAGACCCGGTACTTC
CASSGRDHPQETRYF
>15|NA|TRBV20-1|TRBJ2-2|TRBD2
TGCAGTGCTAGTGGCGGACTAGCGGGGGCCGGGGAGCTGTTTTTT
CSASGGLAGAGELFF
>16|NA|TRBV7-2|TRBJ2-1|NA
TGTGCCAGCAGTGTAAACCGGGCCTTAAGTAGGGAGACCCAGTTCTTC
CASSVNRALSRETQFF
>15|NA|TRBV20-1|TRBJ2-1|TRBD2
TGCAGTGCTATGACCGGGACTAGCGGGGGGCGGGAGCAGTTCTTC
CSAMTGTSGGREQFF